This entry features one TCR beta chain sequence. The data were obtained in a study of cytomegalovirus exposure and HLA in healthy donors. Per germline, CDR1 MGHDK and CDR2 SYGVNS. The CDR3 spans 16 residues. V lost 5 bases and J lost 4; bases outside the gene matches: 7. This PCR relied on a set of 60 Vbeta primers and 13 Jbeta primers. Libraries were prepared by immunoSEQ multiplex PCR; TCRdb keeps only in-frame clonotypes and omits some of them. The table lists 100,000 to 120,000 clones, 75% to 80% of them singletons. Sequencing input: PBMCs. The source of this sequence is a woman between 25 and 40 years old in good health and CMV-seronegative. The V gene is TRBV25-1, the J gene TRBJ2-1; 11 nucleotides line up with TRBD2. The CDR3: CASSPTSGSQYNEQFF. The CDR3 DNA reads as TGTGCCAGCAGTCCAACTAGCGGGAGCCAGTACAATGAGCAGTTCTTC.